These 28 T cell receptor beta chains were all obtained from the same sample, sequenced in a study of blood T cell repertoires in COVID-19. Using immunoSEQ multiplex PCR, the repertoire was profiled, and TCRdb retains in-frame clones only, with some absent. The sample records over 250,000 clones, around 90% being singletons. The sequencing input was PBMCs or T cells enriched from blood (not recorded which). The receptors originated from a woman in her twenties or thirties who had recovered from COVID-19.

The chain couples TRBV28 to TRBJ1-5; no definite D call. Germline-derived CDR1 and CDR2 are MDHEN and SYDVKM. Trimming left V 6 bases short and J 2 bases short, with 11 bases between. This CDR3 region has 14 residues. CDR3 DNA sequence: TGTGCCAGCAGGGAGAGCGGGCGCAATCAGCCCCAGCATTTT. This sequence encodes CASRESGRNQPQHF.

The V and J genes are TRBV15 and TRBJ1-1, with D tentatively TRBD1 (5 bases). CDR3 length equals 14 residues. The germline V gene encodes CDR1 LNHNV and CDR2 YYDKDF (reference sequence). With 9 bases removed from V and 0 bases from J, the gap between germline ends came to 14 bases. The CDR3 DNA reads as TGTGCCACTAAGCGGGGGTTCCTGAACACTGAAGCTTTCTTT. Translated, it gives CATKRGFLNTEAFF.

This clone appeared a single time. The chain employs TRBV11-2 and TRBJ2-7, with TRBD2 identical over 7 bases. Trimming took 7 bases from V and 3 from J; bases not matched to a gene: 15. This CDR3 has 16 amino acids. Germline CDR1 and CDR2: SGHAT and FQNNGV. This chain's CDR3 is CASTPGAGDKSYEQYF. The CDR3 DNA is TGTGCCAGCACCCCCGGGGCGGGGGATAAGAGCTACGAGCAGTACTTC.

The rearrangement links TRBV5-6 to TRBJ2-1; TRBD2 agrees at 13 bases. CDR1 and CDR2 from the germline V gene are SGHDT and YYEEEE. The V segment lost 4 bases and the J segment 6 bases; nucleotides outside the gene matches: 7. The CDR3 length is 16 residues. Written as DNA, the CDR3 is TGTGCCAGCAGCCTGAGAACTAGCGGGAGGGGCAATGAGCAGTTCTTC. Its protein is CASSLRTSGRGNEQFF.

The chain links TRBV19 to TRBJ2-3; D perhaps matches TRBD1 (6 bases). The CDR3 is 13 amino acids. From germline, CDR1 is LNHDA and CDR2 SQIVND (reference sequence). The V end was cut by 4 bases, the J end by 4 bases, with 9 bases between. DNA of the CDR3: TGTGCCAGTAGTAACAGGGCCCCAGATACGCAGTATTTT. Its translation is CASSNRAPDTQYF.

The V call is TRBV9, the J call TRBJ2-2; 7 bases are shared with TRBD2. The CDR3 is made up of 14 amino acids. From germline, CDR1 is SGDLS and CDR2 YYNGEE. V gave up 7 bases and J gave up 4 bases; unmatched junction bases: 7. Here the CDR3 reads CASGELAGTGELFF. DNA for the CDR3: TGTGCCAGCGGGGAGTTAGCGGGCACCGGGGAGCTGTTTTTT.

The chain uses TRBV29-1 and TRBJ1-3, with D tentatively TRBD1 (6 bases). V was cut by 6 bases and J by 0 bases, with 9 bases left in between. CDR3 size: 13 residues. In germline, CDR1 is SQVTM, CDR2 ANQGSEA. The CDR3 here is CSVADSSGNTIYF. CDR3 nucleotide sequence: TGCAGCGTGGCGGACAGCTCTGGAAACACCATATATTTT.

V usage is TRBV6-1 and J usage is TRBJ2-7, with 8 bases matching TRBD2. In germline, CDR1 is MNHNS, CDR2 SASEGT. Losses at the gene ends were 4 bases for V and 3 bases for J; bases not matched to a gene: 11. The CDR3 runs to 16 residues. The CDR3, as DNA: TGTGCCAGCAGTGTCATCCCGAGGACTAGCAGCTACGAGCAGTACTTC. It translates to CASSVIPRTSSYEQYF.

The rearrangement uses TRBV5-4 and TRBJ1-4; 8 bases match TRBD1. In germline, CDR1 is SGHNT, CDR2 YYREEE (reference sequence). The CDR3 runs to 17 residues. V gave up 3 bases and J gave up 5 bases; unmatched junction bases: 12. CDR3 nucleotide sequence: TGTGCCAGCAGCTGGACAGGGACGGGAAGGAGCAATGAAAAACTGTTTTTT. It encodes CASSWTGTGRSNEKLFF.

This chain uses TRBV12-3 or TRBV12-4 with TRBJ1-5; 7 bases fit TRBD1. V lost 6 bases, J lost 6 bases, and 5 bases stayed unmatched. The CDR3 runs to 13 residues. The CDR3 region is CASSSTGFQPQHF. CDR3 coding DNA: TGTGCCAGCAGCTCGACAGGGTTTCAGCCCCAGCATTTT.

V gene TRBV28 combines with J gene TRBJ2-1; 9 nucleotides agree with TRBD1. With 5 bases clipped from V and 3 bases from J, the junction kept 8 bases outside the gene matches. Germline V gene sequence: CDR1 MDHEN, CDR2 SYDVKM. The CDR3 consists of 16 residues. The CDR3 sequence is CASSIRTGEFYNEQFF. The CDR3 nucleotides are TGTGCCAGCAGTATCCGGACAGGGGAGTTCTACAATGAGCAGTTCTTC.

The V call is TRBV4-3, the J call TRBJ2-7; D uncertain. The CDR3 extends over 15 amino acids. Germline CDR1 and CDR2: LGHNA and YSLEER. V was clipped by 1 base and J by 2 bases, with 12 bases between them. The chain's CDR3 is CASSQGLAAAYEQYF. The CDR3 bases are TGCGCCAGCAGCCAAGGTCTGGCTGCTGCCTACGAGCAGTACTTC.

The chain joins TRBV27 to TRBJ1-1; D might be TRBD1 (6 bases). Trimming removed 5 bases from V and 0 bases from J, with 13 bases in between. Germline V gene lookup returns CDR1 MNHEY and CDR2 SMNVEV (reference sequence). There are 15 residues in the CDR3. As DNA, the CDR3 is TGTGCCAGCAGTCTCAACAGGGTTATGAACACTGAAGCTTTCTTT. The encoded protein is CASSLNRVMNTEAFF.

The chain carries TRBV27 and TRBJ2-1, with TRBD2 identical over 9 bases. The V and J ends lost 6 bases and 4 bases, in that order; junction bases with no gene match: 19. The V gene's germline CDR1 is MNHEY and CDR2 SMNVEV (reference sequence). This CDR3 region has 19 residues. CDR3 DNA: TGTGCCAGCAGCCGGGGAGGCGGGAGGGGGCTGGTCCGTTACAATGAGCAGTTCTTC. Translated: CASSRGGGRGLVRYNEQFF.

The V gene is TRBV21-1, the J gene TRBJ1-3; TRBD1 is taken as the D call from the table, unchecked against the DNA. TRBV21-1 is shown as a pseudogene. The CDR3 is made up of 16 amino acids. In DNA form, the CDR3 reads TGTGCCATCCCGGGACAGCCCTTAGAGGGTGGAAACACCATATATTTT. Amino acid sequence: CAIPGQPLEGGNTIYF.

This chain connects TRBV11-2 to TRBJ2-7; D is unresolved. This CDR3 contains 13 residues. V was pared by 1 base and J by 6 bases, with 10 bases between. From germline, CDR1 is SGHAT and CDR2 FQNNGV. The CDR3 here is CASSLGAPSEQYF. CDR3 in DNA: TGTGCCAGCAGCTTAGGGGCCCCGAGCGAGCAGTACTTC.

The V gene is TRBV7-9, the J gene TRBJ1-2; maybe TRBD1 (5 bases). Trimming took 4 bases from V and 7 from J, leaving 13 bases between them. Germline V gene lookup returns CDR1 SEHNR and CDR2 FQNEAQ (reference sequence). The CDR3 is 13 residues long. The CDR3 region has the DNA TGTGCCAGCAGCTCGGACAATTACCTTGGCTACACCTTC. Its protein product is CASSSDNYLGYTF.

The rearrangement joins TRBV6-2 or TRBV6-3 to TRBJ2-7; 7 positions match TRBD2. There are 15 residues in the CDR3. The germline V gene has CDR1 MNHEY and CDR2 SVGEGT. V lost 6 bases and J lost 0; bases outside the gene matches: 8. The CDR3, as DNA: TGTGCCAGCAGCTCAGCGGGGTCGTCCTCCTACGAGCAGTACTTC. Translating it yields CASSSAGSSSYEQYF.

This chain uses TRBV6-1 with TRBJ2-7, with 7 bases identical to TRBD1. V lost 2 bases and J lost 7; bases outside the gene matches: 11. The CDR3 has 15 residues. Germline V gives CDR1 MNHNS, CDR2 SASEGT. The CDR3 here is CASSELRQGKEEQYF. CDR3 coding DNA: TGTGCCAGCAGTGAATTGAGACAGGGTAAGGAAGAGCAGTACTTC.

The chain carries TRBV19 and TRBJ2-1, with D perhaps matching TRBD1 (5 bases). The ends were cut back, 5 bases at V and 7 bases at J, with 12 bases in the middle. The CDR3 length is 13 residues. CDR1 and CDR2 from the germline V gene are LNHDA and SQIVND (reference sequence). CDR3 bases: TGTGCCAGTAGTTGGGGCCCCGGAAATGAGCAGTTCTTC. It specifies CASSWGPGNEQFF.

The CDR3: CASSEGGLQETQYF. CDR3 nucleotides: TGTGCCAGCAGTGAAGGGGGCCTCCAAGAGACCCAGTACTTC. This chain uses TRBV28 with TRBJ2-5; 7 bases are a match to TRBD1. This CDR3 contains 14 residues. With 5 bases clipped from V and 1 base from J, the junction kept 4 bases outside the gene matches. Germline V gene sequence: CDR1 MDHEN, CDR2 SYDVKM.

The chain carries TRBV10-3 and TRBJ2-6, with D maybe TRBD1 (5 bases). Deletions cut 4 bases from V and 1 base from J, with 14 bases between. From germline, CDR1 is ENHRY and CDR2 SYGVKD. The CDR3 is 17 residues long. CDR3 in amino acids: CAISGAGKVSGANVLTF. CDR3 in DNA: TGTGCCATCAGTGGTGCAGGGAAGGTTTCTGGGGCCAACGTCCTGACTTTC.

Written as DNA, the CDR3 is TGTGCCAGTTCGACAGTTCTGAACACTGAAGCTTTCTTT. Translating it yields CASSTVLNTEAFF. This rearrangement joins TRBV19 to TRBJ1-1, with D possibly being TRBD1 (5 bases). Trimming pared 8 bases from V and 0 bases from J, leaving 10 bases between. CDR3 size: 13 residues. Looked up from germline, CDR1 is LNHDA and CDR2 is SQIVND (reference sequence).

The genes are TRBV5-4 and TRBJ2-7, with TRBD2 as a possible D gene (5 bases). In germline, CDR1 is SGHNT, CDR2 YYREEE (reference sequence). The CDR3 has 13 amino acids. The V end was cut by 5 bases, the J end by 5 bases, with 14 bases between. The CDR3 DNA reads as TGTGCCAGCAGACAGAACCGGGGAAACGAGCAGTACTTC. It specifies CASRQNRGNEQYF.

This chain links TRBV28 with TRBJ2-7; 8 bases match TRBD2. The CDR3 spans 16 residues. CDR1 is MDHEN, CDR2 SYDVKM, per germline. After removal of 2 bases from V and 2 bases from J, the junction contained 8 bases not matched to a gene. This chain's CDR3 is CASSLPGGGSPYEQYF. Here the CDR3 DNA reads TGTGCCAGCAGTTTACCCGGGGGGGGTAGTCCCTACGAGCAGTACTTC.

The table lists this clone with a few counts. The chain carries TRBV7-2 and TRBJ1-1; D possibly corresponds to TRBD1 (5 bases). This CDR3 is built from 14 residues. The V gene lost 3 bases and the J gene lost 4 bases, with 12 bases spanning the gap. CDR1 is SGHTA, CDR2 FQGNSA, per germline. The CDR3 DNA reads TGTGCCAGCAGCTTCGGGGTGGGGGGCACTGAAGCTTTCTTT. Translated: CASSFGVGGTEAFF.

This rearrangement joins TRBV2 to TRBJ2-1, with D unclear. Germline CDR1 reads SNHLY; CDR2 reads FYNNEI. This CDR3 region has 11 residues. Trimming took 2 bases from V and 9 from J, leaving 5 bases between them. CDR3 coding DNA: TGTGCCAGCAGTGAAACTACTGAGCAGTTCTTC. Its protein is CASSETTEQFF.

The rearrangement joins TRBV5-1 to TRBJ2-1; 7 bases align to TRBD2. Germline V gene lookup returns CDR1 SGHRS and CDR2 YFSETQ. V lost 3 bases, J lost 3 bases, and 3 bases stayed unmatched. The CDR3 contains 14 residues. The CDR3 here is CASSSERDYNEQFF. The CDR3 bases are TGCGCCAGCAGCTCAGAGCGGGACTACAATGAGCAGTTCTTC.